The entry below describes one T cell receptor beta chain. This specimen comes from a study of blood T cell repertoires in COVID-19. Trimming pared 2 bases from V and 8 bases from J, leaving 13 bases between. The germline gives CDR1 PRHDT, CDR2 FYEKMQ (reference sequence). The CDR3 totals 14 residues. Clones were read by immunoSEQ multiplex PCR, and TCRdb kept only the in-frame ones, dropping some. The table has about 170,000 clones, approximately 77% seen once; the top ten hold more than 9%. The V gene is TRBV13, the J gene TRBJ1-3; D is ambiguous. The sequencing input was peripheral blood. This clonotype was sampled from a woman of 80 years or more with active or convalescent COVID-19. CDR3 nucleotide sequence: TGTGCCAGCAGCTTAAACCCAGGAGGATACACCATATATTTT. This encodes CASSLNPGGYTIYF. Drawing the rest from reference TRBV13 and TRBJ1-3, the complete variable domain is AAGVIQSPRHLIKEKRETATLKCYPIPRHDTVYWYQQGPGQDPQFLISFYEKMQSDKGSIPDRFSAQQFSDYHSELNMSSLELGDSALYFCASSLNPGGYTIYFGEGSWLTVV.